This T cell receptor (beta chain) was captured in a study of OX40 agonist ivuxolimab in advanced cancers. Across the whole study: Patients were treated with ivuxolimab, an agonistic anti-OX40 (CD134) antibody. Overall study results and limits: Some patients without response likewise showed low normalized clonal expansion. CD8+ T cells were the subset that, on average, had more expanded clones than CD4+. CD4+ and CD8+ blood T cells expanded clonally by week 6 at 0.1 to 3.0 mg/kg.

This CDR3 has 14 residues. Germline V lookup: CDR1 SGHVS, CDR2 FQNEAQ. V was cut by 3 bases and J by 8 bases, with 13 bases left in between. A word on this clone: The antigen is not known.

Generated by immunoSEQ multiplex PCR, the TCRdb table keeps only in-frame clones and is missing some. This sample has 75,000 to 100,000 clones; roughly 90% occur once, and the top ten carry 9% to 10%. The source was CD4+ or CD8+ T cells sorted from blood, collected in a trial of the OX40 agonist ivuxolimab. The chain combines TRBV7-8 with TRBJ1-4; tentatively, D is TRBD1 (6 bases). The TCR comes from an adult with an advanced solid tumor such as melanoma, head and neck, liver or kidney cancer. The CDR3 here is CASSLGASREKLFF. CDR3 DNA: TGTGCCAGCAGCTTGGGGGCGTCGAGGGAAAAACTGTTTTTT.